This T cell receptor beta chain was documented in a study of regulatory T cells in long-lasting Graves disease. This clonotype was observed at least ten times. Time point here: newly diagnosed GD, antithyroid drugs for less than 3 months. Making the TCR library involved RNA that had been extracted from PBMCs. The length of the CDR3 is 16 residues. Germline V gene data show CDR1 as DFQATT and CDR2 as SNEGSKA (reference sequence). V lost 3 bases, J lost 2 bases, and 16 bases lay in between. For TCR beta, libraries came from iRepertoire HTBI primers and Arm-PCR of CDR3 regions. TCRdb re-called the multiplex PCR reads through MiXCR, storing one row per CDR3 protein. Of over 200,000 distinct CDR3 sequences listed, 18% were seen once; the top ten hold roughly 15%. These data were also filed under a second study, of T cells in Graves' hyperthyroidism and ophthalmopathy. That source notes: The study defined stable Graves' hyperthyroidism as no ophthalmopathy progression within 18 months.

The clonotype was recovered from a woman aged 30 to 39 with Graves disease. The starting material was peripheral blood mononuclear cells (PBMCs), obtained at new diagnosis, from a patient treated with antithyroid drugs. The V and J genes are TRBV20-1 and TRBJ1-4; D gene uncertain. CDR3 nucleotide sequence: TGCAGTGCTAGTTTAGACCTAAGGCTGACTAATGAAAAACTGTTTTTT. This encodes CSASLDLRLTNEKLFF.